This T cell receptor beta chain was identified in a study of CD8 T cells in Susac syndrome. Healthy donors were controls matched for age and sex. The V and J ends lost 5 bases and 4 bases respectively, with 12 bases between them. CDR1 is SQVTM and CDR2 is ANQGSEA in the germline V gene. The CDR3 is 12 residues long. Random hexamers were used to reverse transcribe the RNA input (about 0.5 to 1 ug). TCRdb analysed the immunoSEQ multiplex PCR reads with MiXCR anew, one entry per CDR3 protein. The table has some 99,000 distinct CDR3 sequences, approximately 96% seen once. What was sequenced was CD4+ T cells from PBMCs. The chain combines TRBV29-1 with TRBJ2-7; D may correspond to TRBD1 or TRBD2 (5 bases each). This TCR was recovered from a human donor in good health. CDR3 sequence: CSVPAGAYEQYF. The CDR3 DNA is TGCAGCGTTCCGGCCGGGGCTTACGAGCAGTACTTC.